The rows below give T cell receptor beta chains drawn from one sample of a study of regulatory T cells. Sequenced by immunoSEQ multiplex PCR; TCRdb stores in-frame clones only, minus some. This table has 20,000 to 25,000 clones, 93% appearing once. The sequenced sample consisted of CD8+ T cells sorted from blood. Receptor source: a child between 2 and 9 years old with CD3G deficiency. Both conserved end residues are part of each CDR3. Each record gives: D gene, clone size, V gene, J gene, CDR3 protein, CDR3 DNA. D genes are given only for firm matches. Part of the rows lack a size; the others show once, few, many or a class for expanded clones.

TRBD2,once,TRBV28,TRBJ2-2,CASSPTPVRETNTGELFF,TGTGCCAGCAGCCCCACTCCCGTGCGGGAGACGAACACCGGGGAGCTGTTTTTT
TRBD2,-,TRBV13,TRBJ2-1,CASSLGLAGVYNEQFF,TGTGCCAGCAGCTTAGGCCTAGCGGGAGTCTACAATGAGCAGTTCTTC
-,-,TRBV28,TRBJ2-5,CASSSTGYMETQYF,TGTGCCAGCAGTTCCACAGGGTATATGGAGACCCAGTACTTC
-,-,TRBV27,TRBJ2-7,CASSFPPIHHEQYF,TGTGCCAGCAGTTTCCCTCCGATTCACCACGAGCAGTACTTC
-,-,TRBV6-4,TRBJ1-2,CASSPGRTYGYTF,TGTGCCAGCAGCCCTGGACGGACCTATGGCTACACCTTC
-,once,TRBV27,TRBJ2-1,CASKTGTFGHEQFF,TGTGCCAGCAAGACCGGGACCTTTGGCCATGAGCAGTTCTTC
-,-,TRBV9,TRBJ2-7,CASSVGGGDSEPYEQYF,TGTGCCAGCAGCGTAGGAGGAGGGGACTCGGAGCCCTACGAGCAGTACTTC
-,-,TRBV4-1,TRBJ2-1,CASSQEGVGNEQFF,TGCGCCAGCAGCCAAGAGGGGGTTGGGAATGAGCAGTTCTTC
-,-,TRBV10-3,TRBJ2-6,CAISSTGGPGANVLTF,TGTGCCATCAGCTCGACAGGCGGTCCTGGGGCCAACGTCCTGACTTTC
-,-,TRBV28,TRBJ2-7,CASSLGRSSSYEQYF,TGTGCCAGCAGTTTAGGCCGTAGTAGCTCCTACGAGCAGTACTTC
-,-,TRBV13,TRBJ2-1,CASSSGSSSYNEQFF,TGTGCCAGCAGCTCTGGAAGTAGCTCCTACAATGAGCAGTTCTTC
-,-,TRBV6-5,TRBJ2-1,CASRKEGGEQFF,TGTGCCAGCAGAAAGGAAGGGGGAGAGCAGTTCTTC
-,-,TRBV28,TRBJ2-7,CASRPRLWSNEQYF,TGTGCCAGCAGGCCCCGGCTATGGTCCAACGAGCAGTACTTC
TRBD2,-,TRBV7-8,TRBJ2-5,CASSLKRTSGSGGETQYF,TGTGCCAGCAGCTTAAAGCGGACTAGCGGGAGTGGAGGAGAGACCCAGTACTTC
TRBD1,-,TRBV28,TRBJ1-2,CASSLPGTARSYGYTF,TGTGCCAGCAGTTTGCCCGGGACAGCCCGCTCCTATGGCTACACCTTC
-,-,TRBV6-1,TRBJ1-5,CASSEGTVFGQPQHF,TGTGCCAGCAGTGAAGGGACGGTCTTTGGGCAGCCCCAGCATTTT
-,-,TRBV28,TRBJ1-1,CASSLRGQMNTEAFF,TGTGCCAGCAGTTTAAGGGGTCAGATGAACACTGAAGCTTTCTTT
-,-,TRBV28,TRBJ1-3,CASENGNTIYF,TGTGCCAGTGAGAATGGAAACACCATATATTTT
TRBD1,-,TRBV28,TRBJ2-3,CASGRETGVGTDTQYF,TGTGCCAGCGGACGCGAAACAGGGGTGGGCACAGATACGCAGTATTTT
-,-,TRBV28,TRBJ2-7,CASSLRTGPNLYEQYF,TGTGCCAGCAGTTTAAGGACGGGGCCGAACCTTTACGAGCAGTACTTC
-,-,TRBV6-6,TRBJ1-1,CASSIAGVGVGAEAFF,TGTGCCAGTAGTATAGCGGGTGTTGGTGTAGGGGCTGAAGCTTTCTTT
-,-,TRBV5-1,TRBJ2-2,CASRFTGSTGELFF,TGCGCCAGCAGATTCACAGGGTCCACCGGGGAGCTGTTTTTT
-,-,TRBV28,TRBJ1-2,CASSPRDVANYGYTF,TGTGCCAGCAGTCCGCGGGACGTAGCTAACTATGGCTACACCTTC
TRBD1,-,TRBV28,TRBJ1-4,CASSLGTGREKLFF,TGTGCCAGCAGTTTAGGGACAGGAAGGGAAAAACTGTTTTTT
-,-,TRBV30,TRBJ2-3,CAWSGSSTDTQYF,TGTGCCTGGTCTGGGAGCAGCACAGATACGCAGTATTTT
TRBD2,-,TRBV11-2,TRBJ2-7,CASSQWAGTSGSGSEQYF,TGTGCCAGCAGCCAATGGGCCGGTACTAGCGGGAGTGGGAGCGAGCAGTACTTC
-,once,TRBV10-2,TRBJ2-3,CASSGVGSDTQYF,TGCGCCAGCAGTGGAGTGGGATCGGATACGCAGTATTTT
TRBD2,-,TRBV28,TRBJ2-1,CASSLDRLAGAWELAFF,TGTGCCAGCAGTTTGGATAGACTAGCGGGAGCCTGGGAACTAGCGTTCTTC
TRBD2,-,TRBV13,TRBJ2-1,CASSLSGGGKFEQFF,TGTGCCAGCAGCTTAAGCGGGGGTGGCAAATTTGAGCAGTTCTTC
-,-,TRBV28,TRBJ1-1,CASSKGHGEWNTEAFF,TGTGCCAGCAGCAAAGGGCACGGGGAGTGGAACACTGAAGCTTTCTTT
-,-,TRBV7-5,TRBJ2-2,CASAGTGELFF,TGTGCCAGCGCGGGAACCGGGGAGCTGTTTTTT
-,-,TRBV28,TRBJ2-2,CASSSWGNTGELFF,TGTGCCAGCAGCTCATGGGGGAACACCGGGGAGCTGTTTTTT
-,-,TRBV30,TRBJ1-4,CAWTSDRNNEKLFF,TGTGCCTGGACCTCGGACAGAAATAATGAAAAACTGTTTTTT
TRBD2,-,TRBV28,TRBJ2-5,CASGTAGDQETQYF,TGTGCCAGCGGGACCGCGGGAGACCAAGAGACCCAGTACTTC
-,-,TRBV28,TRBJ2-1,CASSRGDPKAGEQFF,TGTGCCAGCAGTCGGGGAGACCCCAAGGCGGGTGAGCAGTTCTTC
-,-,TRBV19,TRBJ1-1,CASSMAGDTEAFF,TGTGCCAGTAGTATGGCAGGGGACACTGAAGCTTTCTTT
TRBD1,-,TRBV28,TRBJ2-1,CASSPGQDKIYNEQFF,TGTGCCAGCAGCCCGGGACAGGACAAGATCTACAATGAGCAGTTCTTC
TRBD1,-,TRBV19,TRBJ1-5,CASITTGYTSNQPQHF,TGTGCCAGTATAACGACAGGGTACACTAGCAATCAGCCCCAGCATTTT
-,-,TRBV6-1,TRBJ2-7,CASSPREGAYEQYF,TGTGCCAGCAGTCCCCGTGAGGGAGCCTACGAGCAGTACTTC
-,-,TRBV28,TRBJ2-7,CASSERSDSYEQYF,TGTGCCAGCAGTGAAAGATCAGACTCCTACGAGCAGTACTTC